This TCR beta chain is drawn from a study of technical replicates of blood from a handful of donors (dated by TCRdb to the late 2010s). A note on this clone: Its antigen has not been determined. No much larger clone is present one base from it, and per-base qualities are unavailable.

The library came from the immunoSEQ multiplex PCR assay. This is the immuneACCESS table as TCRdb keeps it, with only in-frame sequences that have V and J called. A part of the clones is gone; compared with another copy, unresolved V genes explain less than half, and the rest is unexplained. This sample comprises tens of thousands of clones, around 90% of them detected only once. The biggest ten clones account for 0.25% to 0.35% of the sample. The trim is 0 bases for V and 8 bases for J, with a gap of 14 bases between the germline ends. Including cysteine and phenylalanine, the CDR3 has 15 amino acids. The sequence is cut down to CDR3 DNA, 45 bases in frame from base 1. The germline V gene provides CDR1 SGHDT and CDR2 YYEEEE.

Sample: T cells isolated from PBMCs. The receptor was isolated from a human donor in good health. The sequence joins TRBV5-6 to TRBJ2-2; the D gene assignment is ambiguous. The DNA reads TGTGCCAGCAGCTTGGGGCAGGCGCGACGGGGGGAGCTGTTTTTT. Its protein is CASSLGQARRGELFF.